A single TCR beta chain is shown here with its context. Clones were sequenced by immunoSEQ multiplex PCR, and TCRdb holds only the in-frame ones, with some missing. The table records 270,000 or so clones, approximately 84% of them present only once. This sample is part of a study of blood T cell repertoires in COVID-19. CDR1 and CDR2 (germline): SGHTS, YDEGEE. V was cut by 4 bases and J by 3 bases, with 4 bases left in between. This CDR3 is built from 11 residues. Source material: PBMCs or T cells enriched from blood (not recorded which). The sequence derives from a man aged 45 to 65 who had recovered from COVID-19. The chain has TRBV5-8 and TRBJ1-1; D is uncertain. In DNA, the CDR3 is TGTGCCAGCAGCGTATACACTGAAGCTTTCTTT. It is translated as CASSVYTEAFF.